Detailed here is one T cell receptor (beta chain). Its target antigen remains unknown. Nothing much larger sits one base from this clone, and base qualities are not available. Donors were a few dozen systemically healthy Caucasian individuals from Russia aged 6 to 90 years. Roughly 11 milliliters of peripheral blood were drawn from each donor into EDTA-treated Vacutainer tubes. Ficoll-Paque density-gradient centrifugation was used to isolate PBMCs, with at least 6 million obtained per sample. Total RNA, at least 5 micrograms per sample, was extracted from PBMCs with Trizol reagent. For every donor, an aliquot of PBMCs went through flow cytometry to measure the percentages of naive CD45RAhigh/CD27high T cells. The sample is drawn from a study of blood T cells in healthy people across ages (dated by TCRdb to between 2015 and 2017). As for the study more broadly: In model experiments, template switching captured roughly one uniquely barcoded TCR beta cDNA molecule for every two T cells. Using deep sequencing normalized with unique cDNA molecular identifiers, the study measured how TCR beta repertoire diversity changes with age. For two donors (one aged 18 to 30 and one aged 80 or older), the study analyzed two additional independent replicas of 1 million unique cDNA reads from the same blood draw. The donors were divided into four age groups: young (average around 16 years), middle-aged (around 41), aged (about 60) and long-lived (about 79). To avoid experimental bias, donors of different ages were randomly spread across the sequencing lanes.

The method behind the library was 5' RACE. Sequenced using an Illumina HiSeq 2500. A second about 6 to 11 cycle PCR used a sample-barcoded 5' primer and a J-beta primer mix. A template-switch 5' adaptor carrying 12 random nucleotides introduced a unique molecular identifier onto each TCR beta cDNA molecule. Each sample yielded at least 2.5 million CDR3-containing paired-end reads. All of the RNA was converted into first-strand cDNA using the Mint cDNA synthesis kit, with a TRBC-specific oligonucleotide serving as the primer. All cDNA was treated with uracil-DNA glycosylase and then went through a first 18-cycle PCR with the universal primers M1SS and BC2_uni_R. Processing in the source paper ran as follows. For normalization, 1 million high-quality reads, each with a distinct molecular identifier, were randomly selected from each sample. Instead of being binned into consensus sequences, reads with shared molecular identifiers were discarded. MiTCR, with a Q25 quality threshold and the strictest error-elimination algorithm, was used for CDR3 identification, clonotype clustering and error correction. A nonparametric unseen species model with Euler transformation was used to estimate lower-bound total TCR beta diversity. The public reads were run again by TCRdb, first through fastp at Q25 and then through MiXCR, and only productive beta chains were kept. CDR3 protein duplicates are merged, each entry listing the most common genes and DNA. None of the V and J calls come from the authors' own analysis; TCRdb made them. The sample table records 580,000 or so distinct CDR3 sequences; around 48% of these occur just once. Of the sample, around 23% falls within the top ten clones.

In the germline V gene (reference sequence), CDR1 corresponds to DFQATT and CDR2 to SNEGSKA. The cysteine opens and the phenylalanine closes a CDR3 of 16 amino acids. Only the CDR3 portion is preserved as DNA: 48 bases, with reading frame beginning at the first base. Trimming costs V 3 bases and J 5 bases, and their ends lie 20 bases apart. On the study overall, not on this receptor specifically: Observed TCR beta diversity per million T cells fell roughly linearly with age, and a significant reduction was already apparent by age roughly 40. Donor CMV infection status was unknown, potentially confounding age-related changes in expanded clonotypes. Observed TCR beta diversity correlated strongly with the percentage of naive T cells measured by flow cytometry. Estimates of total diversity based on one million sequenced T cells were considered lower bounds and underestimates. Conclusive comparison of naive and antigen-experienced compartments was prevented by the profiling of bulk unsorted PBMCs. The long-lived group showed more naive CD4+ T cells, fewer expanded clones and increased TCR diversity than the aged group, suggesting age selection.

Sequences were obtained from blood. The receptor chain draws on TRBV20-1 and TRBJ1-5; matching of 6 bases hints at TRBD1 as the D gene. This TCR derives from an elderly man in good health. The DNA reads TGCAGTGCTAGTATAGGAGGGGGTTCAGCCCATCAGCCCCAGCATTTT. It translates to CSASIGGGSAHQPQHF.